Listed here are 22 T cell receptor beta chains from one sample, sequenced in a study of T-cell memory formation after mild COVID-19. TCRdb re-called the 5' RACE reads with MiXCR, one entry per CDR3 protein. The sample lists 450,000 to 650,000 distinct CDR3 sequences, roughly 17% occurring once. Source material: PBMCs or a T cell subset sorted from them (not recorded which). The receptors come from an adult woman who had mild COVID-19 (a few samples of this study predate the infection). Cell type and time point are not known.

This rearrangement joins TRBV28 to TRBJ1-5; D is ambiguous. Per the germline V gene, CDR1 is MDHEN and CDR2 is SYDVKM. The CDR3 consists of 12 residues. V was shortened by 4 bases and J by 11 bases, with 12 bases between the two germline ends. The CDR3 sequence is CASSSRLEAQHF. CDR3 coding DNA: TGTGCCAGCAGTTCCCGCTTGGAGGCCCAGCATTTT.

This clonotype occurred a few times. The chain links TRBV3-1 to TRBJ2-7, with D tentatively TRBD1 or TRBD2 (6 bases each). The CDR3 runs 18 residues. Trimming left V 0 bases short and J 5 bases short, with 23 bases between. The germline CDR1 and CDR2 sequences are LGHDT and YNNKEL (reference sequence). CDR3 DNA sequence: TGTGCCAGCAGCCAAGATCCCCTATTGGGGGGCGGCATAGACGAGCAGTACTTC. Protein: CASSQDPLLGGGIDEQYF.

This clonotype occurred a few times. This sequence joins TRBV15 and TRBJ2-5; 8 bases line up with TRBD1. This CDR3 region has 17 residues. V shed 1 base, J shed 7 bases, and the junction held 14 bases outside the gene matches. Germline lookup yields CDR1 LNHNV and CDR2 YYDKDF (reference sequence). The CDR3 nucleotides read TGTGCCACCAGCAGAGGGCCAGGGGGCGCCAGGAGTGGGACCCAGTACTTC. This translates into CATSRGPGGARSGTQYF.

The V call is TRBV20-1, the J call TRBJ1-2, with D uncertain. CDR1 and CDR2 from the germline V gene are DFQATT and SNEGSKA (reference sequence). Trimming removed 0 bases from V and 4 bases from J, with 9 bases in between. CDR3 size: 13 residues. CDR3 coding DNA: TGCAGTGCTAGAGATGCCAAGGGCTATGGCTACACCTTC. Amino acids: CSARDAKGYGYTF.

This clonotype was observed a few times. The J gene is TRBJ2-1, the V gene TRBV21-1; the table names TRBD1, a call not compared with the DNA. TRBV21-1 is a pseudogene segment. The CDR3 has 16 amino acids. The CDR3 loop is CASSGLGDRAYNEQFF. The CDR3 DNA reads TGTGCCAGCAGCGGCCTTGGGGACAGGGCTTACAATGAGCAGTTCTTC.

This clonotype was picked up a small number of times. The CDR3: CASRTTTSGGYTF. CDR3 sequence (DNA): TGTGCCAGCAGGACTACTACTTCGGGCGGCTACACCTTC. The V gene is TRBV6-5, the J gene TRBJ1-2; no definite D call. The V gene lost 6 bases and the J gene lost 8 bases, with 16 bases spanning the gap. The CDR3 sequence is 13 residues long. Germline CDR1 and CDR2: MNHEY and SVGAGI.

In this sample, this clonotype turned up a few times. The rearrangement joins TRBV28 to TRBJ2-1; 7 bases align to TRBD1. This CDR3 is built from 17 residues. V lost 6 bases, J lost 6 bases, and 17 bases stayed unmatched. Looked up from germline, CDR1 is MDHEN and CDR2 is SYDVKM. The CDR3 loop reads CASSRHPPGQKVNEQFF. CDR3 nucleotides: TGTGCCAGCAGCCGTCACCCACCGGGACAGAAAGTCAATGAGCAGTTCTTC.

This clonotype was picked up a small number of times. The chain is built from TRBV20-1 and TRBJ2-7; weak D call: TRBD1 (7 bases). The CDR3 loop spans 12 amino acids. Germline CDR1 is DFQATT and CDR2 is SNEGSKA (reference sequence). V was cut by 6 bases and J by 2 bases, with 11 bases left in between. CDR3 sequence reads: CSAAGQTYEQYF. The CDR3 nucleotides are TGCAGTGCGGCGGGACAGACCTACGAGCAGTACTTC.

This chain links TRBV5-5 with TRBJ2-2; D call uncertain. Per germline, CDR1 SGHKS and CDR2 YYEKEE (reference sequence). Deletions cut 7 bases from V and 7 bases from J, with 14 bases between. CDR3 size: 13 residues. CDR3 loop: CASPFRDFGELFF. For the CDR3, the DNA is TGTGCCAGCCCCTTCAGAGACTTCGGGGAGCTGTTTTTT.

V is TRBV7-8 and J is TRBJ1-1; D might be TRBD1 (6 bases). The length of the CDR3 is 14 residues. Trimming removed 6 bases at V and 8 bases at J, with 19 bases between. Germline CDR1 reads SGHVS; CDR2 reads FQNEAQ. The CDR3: CASRPNRALMEAFF. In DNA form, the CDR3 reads TGTGCCAGCAGACCCAACAGGGCCTTGATGGAAGCTTTCTTT. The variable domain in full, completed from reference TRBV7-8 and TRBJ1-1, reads GAGVSQSPRYKVAKRGQDVALRCDPISGHVSLFWYQQALGQGPEFLTYFQNEAQLDKSGLPSDRFFAERPEGSVSTLKIQRTQQEDSAVYLCASRPNRALMEAFFGQGTRLTVV.

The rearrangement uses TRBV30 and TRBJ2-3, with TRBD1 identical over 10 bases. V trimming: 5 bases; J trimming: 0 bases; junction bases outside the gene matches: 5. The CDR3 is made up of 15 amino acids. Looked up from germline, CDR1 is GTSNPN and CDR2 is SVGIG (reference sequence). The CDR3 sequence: CAWERDRGSTDTQYF. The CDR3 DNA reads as TGTGCCTGGGAACGGGACAGGGGAAGCACAGATACGCAGTATTTT.

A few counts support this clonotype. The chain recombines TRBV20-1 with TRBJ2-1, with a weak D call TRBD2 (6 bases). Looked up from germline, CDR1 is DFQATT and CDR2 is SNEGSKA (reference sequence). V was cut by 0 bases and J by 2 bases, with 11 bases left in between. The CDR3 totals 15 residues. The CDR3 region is CSARDLAGPYNEQFF. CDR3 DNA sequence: TGCAGTGCTAGAGATTTGGCGGGGCCCTACAATGAGCAGTTCTTC.

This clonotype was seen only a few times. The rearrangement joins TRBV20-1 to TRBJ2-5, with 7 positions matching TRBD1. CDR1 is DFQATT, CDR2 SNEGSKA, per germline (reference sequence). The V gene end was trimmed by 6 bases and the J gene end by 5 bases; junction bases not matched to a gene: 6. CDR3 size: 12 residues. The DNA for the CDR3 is TGCAGTGCAGAGACAGGGTGGGAGACCCAGTACTTC. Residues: CSAETGWETQYF.

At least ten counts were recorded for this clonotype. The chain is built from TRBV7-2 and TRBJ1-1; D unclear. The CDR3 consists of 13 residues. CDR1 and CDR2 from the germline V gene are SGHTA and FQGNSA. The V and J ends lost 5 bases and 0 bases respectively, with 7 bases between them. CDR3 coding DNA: TGTGCCAGCAGCCCCCCAATGAACACTGAAGCTTTCTTT. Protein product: CASSPPMNTEAFF.

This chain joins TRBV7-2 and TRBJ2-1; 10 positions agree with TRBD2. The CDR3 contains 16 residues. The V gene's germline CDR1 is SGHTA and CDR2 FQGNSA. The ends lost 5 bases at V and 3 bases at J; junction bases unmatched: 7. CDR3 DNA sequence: TGTGCCAGCAGCCCAGCGGGAGGGGGACTCTACAATGAGCAGTTCTTC. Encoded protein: CASSPAGGGLYNEQFF.

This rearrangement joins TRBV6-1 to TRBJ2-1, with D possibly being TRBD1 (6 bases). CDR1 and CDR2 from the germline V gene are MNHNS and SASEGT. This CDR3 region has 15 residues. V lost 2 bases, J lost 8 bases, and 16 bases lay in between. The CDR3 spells CASSEKAGEGDEQFF. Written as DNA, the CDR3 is TGTGCCAGCAGTGAAAAGGCAGGGGAAGGCGATGAGCAGTTCTTC.

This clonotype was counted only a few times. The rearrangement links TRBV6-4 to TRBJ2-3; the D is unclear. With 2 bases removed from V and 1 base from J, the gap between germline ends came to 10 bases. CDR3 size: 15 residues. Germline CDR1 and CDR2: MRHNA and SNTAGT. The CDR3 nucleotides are TGTGCCAGCAGTGACCGGGCACCCCGCACAGATACGCAGTATTTT. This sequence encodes CASSDRAPRTDTQYF.

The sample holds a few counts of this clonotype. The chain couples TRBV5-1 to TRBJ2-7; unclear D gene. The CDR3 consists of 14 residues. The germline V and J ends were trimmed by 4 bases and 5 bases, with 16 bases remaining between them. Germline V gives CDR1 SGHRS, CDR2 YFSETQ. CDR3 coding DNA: TGCGCCAGCAGCCCTTCCCTGGAGCCCCACGAGCAGTACTTC. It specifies CASSPSLEPHEQYF.

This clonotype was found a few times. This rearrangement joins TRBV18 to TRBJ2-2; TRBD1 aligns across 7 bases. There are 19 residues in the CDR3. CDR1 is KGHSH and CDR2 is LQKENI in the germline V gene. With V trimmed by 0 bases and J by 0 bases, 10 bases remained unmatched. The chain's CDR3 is CASSPPFIPGQTNTGELFF. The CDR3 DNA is TGTGCCAGCTCACCACCCTTTATTCCGGGACAGACGAACACCGGGGAGCTGTTTTTT. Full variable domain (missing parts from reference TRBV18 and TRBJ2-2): NAGVMQNPRHLVRRRGQEARLRCSPMKGHSHVYWYRQLPEEGLKFMVYLQKENIIDESGMPKERFSAEFPKEGPSILRIQQVVRGDSAAYFCASSPPFIPGQTNTGELFFGEGSRLTVL.

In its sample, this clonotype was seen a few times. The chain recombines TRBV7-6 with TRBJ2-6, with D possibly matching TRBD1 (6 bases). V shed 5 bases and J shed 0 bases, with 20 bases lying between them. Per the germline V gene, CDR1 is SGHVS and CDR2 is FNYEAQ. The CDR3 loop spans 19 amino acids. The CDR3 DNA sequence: TGTGCCAGCAGCCGCGGGCTGACGAAACAGGGCTCTGGGGCCAACGTCCTGACTTTC. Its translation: CASSRGLTKQGSGANVLTF.

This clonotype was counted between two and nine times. CDR3 coding DNA: TGCGCCAGCACCTACCCATCCGGGACTAGCGGGAGACATGAGCAGTTCTTC. Translation: CASTYPSGTSGRHEQFF. The chain joins TRBV5-1 to TRBJ2-1; 14 bases fit TRBD2. The CDR3 has 17 residues. Germline V gene lookup returns CDR1 SGHRS and CDR2 YFSETQ. Losses at the gene ends were 6 bases for V and 8 bases for J; bases not matched to a gene: 13.

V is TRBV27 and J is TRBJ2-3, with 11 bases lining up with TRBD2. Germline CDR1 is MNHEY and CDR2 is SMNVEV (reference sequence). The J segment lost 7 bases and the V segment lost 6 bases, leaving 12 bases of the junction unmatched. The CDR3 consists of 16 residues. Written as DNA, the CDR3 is TGTGCCAGCAGCGTAATGACTAGCGGGATATTTTATACGCAGTATTTT. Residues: CASSVMTSGIFYTQYF.